The 28 T cell receptor beta chains presented below share a single source sample, sequenced in a study of OX40 agonist ivuxolimab in advanced cancers. Method: immunoSEQ multiplex PCR; TCRdb's copy keeps in-frame clones and lacks some. The data contain about 35,000 clones, about four fifths of them singletons. The sequencing here drew on CD4+ or CD8+ T cells sorted from blood, taken in a trial of the OX40 agonist ivuxolimab. These receptors came from an adult with an advanced solid tumor such as melanoma, head and neck, liver or kidney cancer.

The rearrangement uses TRBV2 and TRBJ1-4; TRBD1 aligns across 7 bases. V lost 6 bases, J lost 5 bases, and 6 bases stayed unmatched. From germline, CDR1 is SNHLY and CDR2 FYNNEI. The CDR3 contains 14 residues. In nucleotides, the CDR3 is TGTGCCAGCAGCCGACAGGGCGAAAATGAAAAACTGTTTTTT. Translated, it gives CASSRQGENEKLFF.

This clone has a single count. The gene calls are TRBV6-5 and TRBJ2-4; D uncertain. Germline assignment: CDR1 MNHEY and CDR2 SVGAGI. V was shortened by 4 bases and J by 1 base, with 11 bases between the two germline ends. The CDR3 spans 15 residues. In DNA, the CDR3 is TGTGCCAGCAGTTTTGGTGGGGTCGCCAAAAACATTCAGTACTTC. Residues: CASSFGGVAKNIQYF.

V usage is TRBV2 and J usage is TRBJ1-2; D is unresolved. CDR3 size: 10 residues. Per the germline V gene, CDR1 is SNHLY and CDR2 is FYNNEI. V was pared by 7 bases and J by 8 bases, with 8 bases between. The CDR3 coding sequence is TGTGCCAGCAATTCGGGCGGCTACACCTTC. It is translated as CASNSGGYTF.

A single count supports this clone. The genes are TRBV6-1 and TRBJ2-7; 9 bases agree with TRBD1. The V gene end was trimmed by 5 bases and the J gene end by 0 bases; junction bases not matched to a gene: 5. The CDR3 consists of 15 residues. Germline V CDR1 and CDR2: MNHNS, SASEGT. The CDR3 is CASSSTDRGSYEQYF. CDR3 sequence (DNA): TGTGCCAGCAGTTCTACGGACAGGGGCTCCTACGAGCAGTACTTC.

This clone was recorded once. The chain uses TRBV6-6 and TRBJ2-1; D gene unclear. This CDR3 has 11 residues. V was pared by 2 bases and J by 8 bases, with 4 bases between. The germline V gene has CDR1 MNHNY and CDR2 SVGAGI (reference sequence). CDR3 amino acids: CASSYGDEQFF. In nucleotides, the CDR3 is TGTGCCAGCAGTTACGGTGATGAGCAGTTCTTC.

The V call is TRBV25-1, the J call TRBJ2-5; 7 bases line up with TRBD1. CDR1 and CDR2 (germline): MGHDK, SYGVNS. The V and J ends lost 6 bases and 4 bases, in that order; junction bases with no gene match: 5. CDR3 length: 13 amino acids. DNA of the CDR3: TGTGCCAGCAGCGGGACAGTCCGAGAGACCCAGTACTTC. It specifies CASSGTVRETQYF.

The V gene is TRBV15, the J gene TRBJ2-3; D is possibly TRBD2 (6 bases). The CDR3 has 15 amino acids. Trimming stripped 0 bases from V and 6 bases from J, with 13 bases between. Germline loops: CDR1 LNHNV, CDR2 YYDKDF (reference sequence). CDR3 loop: CATSRDPRSGDTQYF. Here the CDR3 DNA reads TGTGCCACCAGCAGAGATCCGCGAAGCGGGGATACGCAGTATTTT.

This sequence joins TRBV11-3 and TRBJ2-1, with 11 bases that match TRBD2. Germline values: CDR1 SGHNT, CDR2 YENEEA. This CDR3 has 15 residues. V trimming: 1 base; J trimming: 8 bases; junction bases outside the gene matches: 4. The CDR3 reads CASSLGGSGGDEQFF. CDR3 DNA: TGTGCCAGCAGCTTAGGTGGTAGCGGGGGGGATGAGCAGTTCTTC. The full variable domain, its missing parts supplied by reference TRBV11-3 and TRBJ2-1, is EAGVVQSPRYKIIEKKQPVAFWCNPISGHNTLYWYLQNLGQGPELLIRYENEEAVDDSQLPKDRFSAERLKGVDSTLKIQPAELGDSAVYLCASSLGGSGGDEQFFGPGTRLTVL.

This clone was seen a few times. The CDR3 DNA reads TGTGCTAGTGGTGAGGGTCGTGGCCTAGCGGGGGCGGATTCAGATACGCAGTATTTT. It codes for CASGEGRGLAGADSDTQYF. The rearrangement uses TRBV12-5 and TRBJ2-3; 10 nucleotides agree with TRBD2. The CDR3 extends over 19 amino acids. Germline V gene data show CDR1 as LGHNT and CDR2 as FRNRAP. J gave up 4 bases and V 5 bases, and 18 bases lay outside the gene matches.

Worth noting for this clone: A junction boundary mismatches the germline segment, possibly from a read error. The chain joins TRBV6-1 to TRBJ1-5; D gene ambiguous. The CDR3 runs 11 residues. Germline V lookup: CDR1 MNHNS, CDR2 SASEGT. The CDR3 DNA is TGTGCCAGCAGTGAACAGAACAGCCCGTTATTT. It encodes CASSEQNSPLF.

The CDR3 protein is CASSSNRGRSNQPQHF. DNA for the CDR3: TGTGCCAGCAGTTCTAACAGGGGACGTAGCAATCAGCCCCAGCATTTT. The chain joins TRBV6-5 to TRBJ1-5; 7 positions agree with TRBD1. Germline values: CDR1 MNHEY, CDR2 SVGAGI. This CDR3 is built from 16 residues. With V trimmed by 4 bases and J by 0 bases, 6 bases remained unmatched.

V gene TRBV27 combines with J gene TRBJ2-7, with D perhaps TRBD1 or TRBD2 (6 bases each). V lost 4 bases and J lost 5, with 18 bases in between. CDR1 is MNHEY, CDR2 SMNVEV, per germline (reference sequence). The CDR3 length is 15 residues. CDR3 amino acids: CASSSPTGARDEQYF. The CDR3 DNA follows: TGTGCCAGCAGTTCTCCTACGGGGGCGCGCGACGAGCAGTACTTC.

V and J are TRBV27 and TRBJ2-5; D is unclear. From germline, CDR1 is MNHEY and CDR2 SMNVEV (reference sequence). The CDR3 length is 15 residues. The ends were cut back, 6 bases at V and 5 bases at J, with 19 bases in the middle. The CDR3 spells CASSNDGGRWETQYF. The CDR3 nucleotides are TGTGCCAGCAGCAACGACGGTGGGCGGTGGGAGACCCAGTACTTC.

J is TRBJ1-5 and V is TRBV28; D gene ambiguous. Germline CDR1 is MDHEN and CDR2 is SYDVKM. V was cut by 5 bases and J by 7 bases, with 12 bases left in between. This CDR3 region has 13 residues. CDR3 bases: TGTGCCAGCAGTCCCCACATGAACCAGCCCCAGCATTTT. It translates to CASSPHMNQPQHF.

The chain has TRBV28 and TRBJ2-1, with a weak D call TRBD1 (6 bases). Germline CDR1 MDHEN, CDR2 SYDVKM. V shed 8 bases and J shed 2 bases, with 13 bases lying between them. The CDR3 spans 14 residues. The CDR3: CASRWGRTYNEQFF. CDR3 sequence (DNA): TGTGCCAGCCGATGGGGGCGAACCTACAATGAGCAGTTCTTC.

V gene TRBV2 combines with J gene TRBJ2-7; TRBD1 matches at 10 bases. The CDR3 runs 12 residues. Germline V CDR1 and CDR2: SNHLY, FYNNEI. The V segment lost 8 bases and the J segment 6 bases; nucleotides outside the gene matches: 4. In DNA form, the CDR3 reads TGTGCCAGCCGGGACAGGGGCCTCGAGCAGTACTTC. Translation: CASRDRGLEQYF.

This rearrangement joins TRBV18 to TRBJ1-2; TRBD1 aligns across 8 bases. V was clipped by 3 bases and J by 8 bases; unmatched bases: 11. The CDR3 is 15 residues long. The germline gives CDR1 KGHSH, CDR2 LQKENI. The CDR3 coding sequence is TGTGCCAGCTCACCCCGGGCAGGGGGCGGTGACGGCTACACCTTC. Its translation is CASSPRAGGGDGYTF. The variable domain in full, with the rest retrieved from reference TRBV18 and TRBJ1-2, is NAGVMQNPRHLVRRRGQEARLRCSPMKGHSHVYWYRQLPEEGLKFMVYLQKENIIDESGMPKERFSAEFPKEGPSILRIQQVVRGDSAAYFCASSPRAGGGDGYTFGSGTRLTVV.

This clone was detected a few times. The J gene is TRBJ2-3, the V gene TRBV2; the match to TRBD2 covers 9 bases. Germline CDR1 is SNHLY and CDR2 is FYNNEI. V lost 4 bases and J lost 3; bases outside the gene matches: 5. The CDR3 runs 15 residues. This chain's CDR3 is CASSGLAGRTDTQYF. As DNA, the CDR3 is TGTGCCAGCAGTGGGCTAGCGGGACGGACAGATACGCAGTATTTT.

V is TRBV6-6 and J is TRBJ1-2, with 9 nucleotides matching TRBD1. The germline V gene encodes CDR1 MNHNY and CDR2 SVGAGI (reference sequence). This CDR3 comprises 14 residues. V lost 4 bases, J lost 3 bases, and 3 bases stayed unmatched. CDR3 nucleotides: TGTGCCAGCAGTTTGACAGGGGGAGACTATGGCTACACCTTC. Its translation is CASSLTGGDYGYTF.

V is TRBV28 and J is TRBJ2-3; D is possibly TRBD1 (6 bases). CDR1 is MDHEN and CDR2 is SYDVKM in the germline V gene. Trimming shortened V by 3 bases and J by 1 base, and 11 bases separated the two germline ends. The CDR3 contains 15 residues. The DNA for the CDR3 is TGTGCCAGCAGTTTGACGGGACACCGCACAGATACGCAGTATTTT. It translates to CASSLTGHRTDTQYF.

The chain employs TRBV20-1 and TRBJ2-5; D not resolved. The CDR3 consists of 11 residues. Germline V lookup: CDR1 DFQATT, CDR2 SNEGSKA (reference sequence). V dropped 2 bases and J dropped 1 base, with 2 bases sitting between them. In DNA form, the CDR3 reads TGCAGTGCTAGACCCCAAGAGACCCAGTACTTC. It yields the protein CSARPQETQYF.

The chain employs TRBV5-4 and TRBJ1-2, with TRBD1 matching over 8 bases. The CDR3 consists of 15 residues. Germline V lookup: CDR1 SGHNT, CDR2 YYREEE (reference sequence). V gave up 2 bases and J gave up 2 bases; unmatched junction bases: 5. CDR3 in amino acids: CASSFGQGGNYGYTF. CDR3 nucleotides: TGTGCCAGCAGCTTCGGACAGGGAGGGAACTATGGCTACACCTTC.

The rearrangement joins TRBV6-4 to TRBJ2-1; 7 positions agree with TRBD2. Germline V gives CDR1 MRHNA, CDR2 SNTAGT. J gave up 7 bases and V 5 bases, and 5 bases lay outside the gene matches. The CDR3 has 13 residues. The CDR3 spells CASSNEGGNEQFF. CDR3 DNA: TGTGCCAGCAGTAACGAGGGAGGGAATGAGCAGTTCTTC.

This chain's CDR3 is CASSYSTGASYEQYF. The DNA for the CDR3 is TGTGCCAGCAGTTACTCGACGGGAGCCTCCTACGAGCAGTACTTC. V and J are TRBV6-5 and TRBJ2-7; D is possibly TRBD2 (6 bases). The germline gives CDR1 MNHEY, CDR2 SVGAGI. V shed 0 bases and J shed 0 bases, with 9 bases lying between them. This CDR3 is 15 amino acids long.

This clone was recorded a few times. The genes are TRBV2 and TRBJ1-1; D may be TRBD1 (5 bases). V was pared by 7 bases and J by 5 bases, with 14 bases between. CDR1 and CDR2 (germline): SNHLY, FYNNEI. The CDR3 has 13 residues. The CDR3 DNA follows: TGTGCCAGCACCAGGGATTCCGGGACTGAAGCTTTCTTT. Translated: CASTRDSGTEAFF. Full variable domain (missing parts from reference TRBV2 and TRBJ1-1): EPEVTQTPSHQVTQMGQEVILRCVPISNHLYFYWYRQILGQKVEFLVSFYNNEISEKSEIFDDQFSVERPDGSNFTLKIRSTKLEDSAMYFCASTRDSGTEAFFGQGTRLTVV.

This chain joins TRBV4-1 and TRBJ2-3; D possibly uses TRBD1 or TRBD2 (5 bases each). The germline gives CDR1 MGHRA, CDR2 YSYEKL. V shed 5 bases and J shed 2 bases, with 17 bases lying between them. CDR3 length: 16 residues. The CDR3: CASSSQPGPATDTQYF. The CDR3 DNA reads TGCGCCAGCAGCTCTCAACCGGGACCCGCCACAGATACGCAGTATTTT.

Here the CDR3 reads CASSGTRTDTQYF. DNA for the CDR3: TGTGCCAGCAGTGGGACACGCACAGATACGCAGTATTTT. The gene calls are TRBV25-1 and TRBJ2-3; a weak D match, TRBD1 (5 bases). From germline, CDR1 is MGHDK and CDR2 SYGVNS. V lost 4 bases and J 1 base, leaving 6 bases between the germline ends. This CDR3 has 13 residues.

The count of this clone is one. The chain couples TRBV28 to TRBJ1-6, with TRBD1 as a possible D gene (5 bases). The germline CDR1 and CDR2 sequences are MDHEN and SYDVKM. The CDR3 contains 20 residues. Trimming shortened V by 6 bases and J by 0 bases, and 24 bases separated the two germline ends. CDR3 nucleotides: TGTGCCAGCAGCTGGGGCTCAGGGCTAGGTAGGAGCTCCTATAATTCACCCCTCCACTTT. Translated, it gives CASSWGSGLGRSSYNSPLHF.